This T cell receptor (beta chain) was identified during a study of follicular helper T cells after annual influenza vaccination. Study overall: Some donors were sampled over the 2013-2014, 2014-2015 and 2015-2016 vaccinations.

V gave up 2 bases and J gave up 3 bases, with 2 bases separating them. Germline V gene sequence: CDR1 SNHLY, CDR2 FYNNEI. The CDR3 runs to 11 residues. Time point of the sample: 2014-2015 season, pre-vaccination. Sorted cTfh were non-naive CD4+CXCR5+PD-1+, either ICOS+CD38+ or ICOS-CD38-. This table comes from immunoSEQ multiplex PCR, and its TCRdb copy is limited to in-frame clones, with some not included. The sample shows roughly 27,000 clones, 80% to 90% of them seen only once. This clonotype originated in an adult who received the influenza vaccine. The chain links TRBV2 to TRBJ2-7; D remains unclear. The sample in question was CXCR5+ CD38- circulating T follicular helper cells from blood, obtained on the day of influenza vaccination. Subset in this sample: circulating Tfh, non-naive CD4+CXCR5+PD-1+ (ICOS+CD38+ or ICOS-CD38-). The CDR3 region is CASSEYYEQYF. The CDR3 DNA follows: TGTGCCAGCAGTGAATACTACGAGCAGTACTTC.